These T cell receptor beta chains were read from a single sample in a study of molecular identifiers for immune sequencing clone quantification. TCRdb re-called the PCR reads with MiXCR, one entry per CDR3 protein. The table has about 97,000 distinct CDR3 sequences, 24% seen once. The sequenced material came from naive CD8+ T cells from blood, with Jurkat cell RNA spiked in. These receptors originate from a human donor in good health. Some libraries in this study had Jurkat cell RNA spiked in. The CDR3 runs from the conserved cysteine through the conserved F or W. Each record gives: CDR3 DNA, CDR3 protein, J gene, V gene, D gene, clone size. D genes are given only for firm matches. Not every row has a clone size; where given, it reads once, few, many or a size class.

DNA: TGTGCCAGCAGCTTAGGTTGGACTAGCGGGGACCTTACTAGCACAGATACGCAGTATTTT
CDR3: CASSLGWTSGDLTSTDTQYF
J: TRBJ2-3
V: TRBV7-9
D: TRBD2
size: many

DNA: TGTGCCAGTAGCCCGGCGGGCTACGAGCAGTACTTC
CDR3: CASSPAGYEQYF
J: TRBJ2-7
V: TRBV19
D: .
size: many

DNA: TGTGCCAGTAGAAGAAGGGGACAGCCGGGCACTGAAGCTTTCTTT
CDR3: CASRRRGQPGTEAFF
J: TRBJ1-1
V: TRBV19
D: TRBD1
size: few

DNA: TGTGCCAGCAGCTCAGACAATGAGCAGTTCTTC
CDR3: CASSSDNEQFF
J: TRBJ2-1
V: TRBV12-3/TRBV12-4
D: .
size: few

DNA: TGCGACAGCAGCCAAGGCGCGTGGACCACAGATACGCAGTATTTT
CDR3: CDSSQGAWTTDTQYF
J: TRBJ2-3
V: TRBV4-3
D: .
size: .

DNA: TGTGCCAGCAGAAAATCCCAGAGCAGGGACCCTGTGCGGGCTTTCTTT
CDR3: CASRKSQSRDPVRAFF
J: TRBJ1-1
V: TRBV12-3/TRBV12-4
D: .
size: many

DNA: TGTGCCATCAGAAAAGACAGCTACGAGCAGTACTTC
CDR3: CAIRKDSYEQYF
J: TRBJ2-7
V: TRBV10-3
D: .
size: many

DNA: TGTGCCAGCAGCTTAGCGCCGGGACAGGGTAATGAAAAACTGTTTTTT
CDR3: CASSLAPGQGNEKLFF
J: TRBJ1-4
V: TRBV7-9
D: TRBD1
size: many

DNA: TGCAGCGTTGAAGATCAGGGGAGCTACGAGCAGTACTTC
CDR3: CSVEDQGSYEQYF
J: TRBJ2-7
V: TRBV29-1
D: .
size: many

DNA: TGTGCCAGCAGTTTAATAGGCAGGTTAAGCACAGATACGCAGTATTTT
CDR3: CASSLIGRLSTDTQYF
J: TRBJ2-3
V: TRBV12-3/TRBV12-4
D: .
size: many

DNA: TGCGCCAGCAGCCCGTTCGGGACGTCGGTCTACGAGCAGTACTTC
CDR3: CASSPFGTSVYEQYF
J: TRBJ2-7
V: TRBV5-1
D: .
size: many

DNA: TGTGCCAGCTCACCTATAGCGGGAGGAGACGAGCAGTACTTC
CDR3: CASSPIAGGDEQYF
J: TRBJ2-7
V: TRBV18
D: TRBD2
size: .

DNA: TGTGCCAGCAGCCGTGACGGTGTGGATTTCGGCAATCAGCCCCAGCATTTT
CDR3: CASSRDGVDFGNQPQHF
J: TRBJ1-5
V: TRBV7-9
D: .
size: many

DNA: TGTGCCAGCAGCTTAGAAGGAAGTTGGGGACTCGAAGAGACCCAGTACTTC
CDR3: CASSLEGSWGLEETQYF
J: TRBJ2-5
V: TRBV7-2
D: .
size: few

DNA: TGTGCCAGTAGTATCTCGGGCGGCAACCCCAGAGATACGCAGTATTTT
CDR3: CASSISGGNPRDTQYF
J: TRBJ2-3
V: TRBV19
D: .
size: many

DNA: TGTGCCAGCAGCATGATGCCAGGCGCCGGAGAGACCCAGTACTTC
CDR3: CASSMMPGAGETQYF
J: TRBJ2-5
V: TRBV7-6
D: .
size: many

DNA: TGTGCCAGCAAACCGACCGGGCAAGAGACCCAGTACTTC
CDR3: CASKPTGQETQYF
J: TRBJ2-5
V: TRBV28
D: .
size: many

DNA: TGTGCCGGTAGTATCTTGGTCTCGGCTGGTGAAGCTTTCTTT
CDR3: CAGSILVSAGEAFF
J: TRBJ1-1
V: TRBV19
D: .
size: .

DNA: TGTGCCAGCAGCCCCGGCGCAGGGGAGCAGTTCTTC
CDR3: CASSPGAGEQFF
J: TRBJ2-1
V: TRBV13
D: .
size: few

DNA: TGTGCCAGCAGCTTCGCTAACAATGAGCAGTTCTTC
CDR3: CASSFANNEQFF
J: TRBJ2-1
V: TRBV5-6
D: .
size: many

DNA: TGCGCCAGCAGCCAAGATAGGGGCTCTGGGGCCAACGTCCTGACTTTC
CDR3: CASSQDRGSGANVLTF
J: TRBJ2-6
V: TRBV4-3
D: .
size: many

DNA: TGTGCCAGTAGTATGTTGACAGGGGGCTACACTGAAGCTTTCTTT
CDR3: CASSMLTGGYTEAFF
J: TRBJ1-1
V: TRBV19
D: TRBD1
size: many

DNA: TGCGCCAGCAGCTTGCAGGATAATTCACCCCTCCACTTT
CDR3: CASSLQDNSPLHF
J: TRBJ1-6
V: TRBV5-1
D: .
size: few

DNA: TGTGCCAGCAGCTCGGACAGGGGGAGCACTGAAGCTTTCTTT
CDR3: CASSSDRGSTEAFF
J: TRBJ1-1
V: TRBV6-6
D: TRBD1
size: many

DNA: TGTGCCACCCAAGGAGCGCTGATAGATACGCAGTATTTT
CDR3: CATQGALIDTQYF
J: TRBJ2-3
V: TRBV6-2/TRBV6-3
D: .
size: many

DNA: TGTGCCGGCAGTGTATCAGGGATTGAGACCCAGTACTTC
CDR3: CAGSVSGIETQYF
J: TRBJ2-5
V: TRBV6-5
D: .
size: .

DNA: TGTGCCAGCAGCTTGTCGTATTGGGGTGGCAATCAGCCCCAGCATTTT
CDR3: CASSLSYWGGNQPQHF
J: TRBJ1-5
V: TRBV5-6
D: .
size: few